The 14 T cell receptor beta chains below come from one sample, sequenced in a study of cytotoxic CD8 clonotypes in ibrutinib-treated CLL. The repertoire was sequenced with immunoSEQ multiplex PCR; TCRdb's copy has only in-frame clones and lacks some. Here the sample spans fewer than 50,000 clones, 45% to 55% being singletons. Sequencing was performed on PBMCs, taken after 12 months of ibrutinib treatment. The source is a human donor with chronic lymphocytic leukemia.

This clone was found a few times. The chain is built from TRBV29-1 and TRBJ2-6; 8 positions agree with TRBD1. The germline V gene has CDR1 SQVTM and CDR2 ANQGSEA. The CDR3 is 18 amino acids. The junction had 14 bases not matched to a gene; V was cut back by 6 bases and J by 1 base. The chain's CDR3 is CSVESLPTGVSGANVLTF. The CDR3 DNA reads as TGCAGCGTCGAAAGCCTCCCGACAGGGGTATCTGGGGCCAACGTCCTGACTTTC.

This clone was counted a few times. The rearrangement links TRBV7-2 to TRBJ2-7; TRBD1 matches at 7 bases. Germline trimming cut 5 bases from V and 4 bases from J; bases unmatched to any gene: 2. This CDR3 has 12 amino acids. CDR1 is SGHTA, CDR2 FQGNSA, per germline. The CDR3 here is CASSTGQYEQYF. CDR3 bases: TGTGCCAGCAGCACGGGACAGTACGAGCAGTACTTC. The whole variable domain, filled in from reference TRBV7-2 and TRBJ2-7, reads GAGVSQSPSNKVTEKGKDVELRCDPISGHTALYWYRQSLGQGLEFLIYFQGNSAPDKSGLPSDRFSAERTGGSVSTLTIQRTQQEDSAVYLCASSTGQYEQYFGPGTRLTVT.

Written as DNA, the CDR3 is TGTGCCAGCAGTTGGGACAGTTGGCAGTTCTTC. This sequence encodes CASSWDSWQFF. The genes are TRBV2 and TRBJ2-1; TRBD1 matches 7 bases. The J segment lost 12 bases and the V segment lost 5 bases, leaving 4 bases of the junction unmatched. The V gene's germline CDR1 is SNHLY and CDR2 FYNNEI. The CDR3 loop spans 11 amino acids.

This clone appeared many times. The chain carries TRBV7-8 and TRBJ1-1, with D possibly TRBD1 on 5 matching bases. The CDR3 covers 13 residues. Between the trimmed V and J ends, which lost 2 bases and 6 bases, there was a span of 10 bases. The germline CDR1 and CDR2 sequences are SGHVS and FQNEAQ. Here the CDR3 DNA reads TGTGCCAGCAGCTTACCAGGGTTTGCTGAAGCTTTCTTT. Amino acids: CASSLPGFAEAFF.

This clone was observed a handful of times. The chain uses TRBV6-6 and TRBJ1-5; D is ambiguous. Deletions cut 7 bases from V and 5 bases from J, with 15 bases between. Germline CDR1 MNHNY, CDR2 SVGAGI (reference sequence). The CDR3 extends over 14 amino acids. Here the CDR3 reads CASTHAPPDQPQHF. In DNA, the CDR3 is TGTGCCAGCACTCACGCGCCGCCAGATCAGCCCCAGCATTTT.

This clone was recorded many times. The chain recombines TRBV5-6 with TRBJ2-7, with 13 bases lining up with TRBD2. This CDR3 spans 16 amino acids. After removal of 4 bases from V and 3 bases from J, the junction contained 7 bases not matched to a gene. Germline assignment: CDR1 SGHDT and CDR2 YYEEEE. CDR3 sequence: CASSPLAGGRVYEQYF. In DNA form, the CDR3 reads TGTGCCAGCAGCCCACTAGCGGGAGGGCGGGTCTACGAGCAGTACTTC.

The rearrangement links TRBV5-1 to TRBJ2-5; TRBD1 aligns across 7 bases. This CDR3 has 15 residues. V trimming: 5 bases; J trimming: 5 bases; junction bases outside the gene matches: 12. Germline V gene lookup returns CDR1 SGHRS and CDR2 YFSETQ. The CDR3 DNA reads TGCGCCAGCAGTAGGACGGACAGGCCTTCGGAGACCCAGTACTTC. Its translation is CASSRTDRPSETQYF.

This clone was detected only a few times. The chain recombines TRBV28 with TRBJ2-1; tentatively, D is TRBD2 (7 bases). The germline CDR1 and CDR2 sequences are MDHEN and SYDVKM. This CDR3 is 14 amino acids long. The ends were cut back, 7 bases at V and 4 bases at J, with 14 bases in the middle. The CDR3 DNA reads TGTGCCAGCACAGGACGGGGGGCTTACAATGAGCAGTTCTTC. Translated, it gives CASTGRGAYNEQFF.

The genes are TRBV2 and TRBJ2-7; D not certain. The CDR3 has 14 amino acids. Trimming cost V 3 bases and J 0 bases, with 9 bases left between them. Germline V lookup: CDR1 SNHLY, CDR2 FYNNEI. The CDR3 is CASSDGPLSYEQYF. CDR3 in DNA: TGTGCCAGCAGTGACGGACCCCTCTCCTACGAGCAGTACTTC.

This clone came up once. The rearrangement joins TRBV7-2 to TRBJ2-7; 10 bases agree with TRBD2. Looked up from germline, CDR1 is SGHTA and CDR2 is FQGNSA. V dropped 2 bases and J dropped 6; count of bases not matched to a gene: 4. The CDR3 loop spans 14 amino acids. CDR3 residues: CASSLIAGGGEQYF. DNA for the CDR3: TGTGCCAGCAGCTTAATAGCGGGAGGAGGCGAGCAGTACTTC.

This clone has ten or more counts. CDR3 region: CASTLVGWGEQFF. The DNA of the CDR3 is TGTGCCAGTACCCTCGTGGGGTGGGGTGAGCAGTTCTTC. This chain links TRBV19 with TRBJ2-1; D not resolved. Germline lookup yields CDR1 LNHDA and CDR2 SQIVND (reference sequence). This CDR3 region has 13 residues. V was pared by 7 bases and J by 9 bases, with 16 bases between.

Details on this clone: Sequence at one end of the junction differs from germline and may be a read error. The chain employs TRBV7-7 and TRBJ2-5; 9 bases map to TRBD2. CDR1 and CDR2 (germline): SSHAT, FNYEAQ (reference sequence). This CDR3 is built from 13 residues. CDR3 nucleotides: TGTGCTAGCAGTCTTAGCGGGAGTGAGACCCAGTACTTC. Translating gives CASSLSGSETQYF.

This clone was detected only once. The rearrangement joins TRBV2 to TRBJ2-7; 8 bases line up with TRBD2. Germline V lookup: CDR1 SNHLY, CDR2 FYNNEI. Trimming cost V 6 bases and J 7 bases; bases outside gene matches: 11. CDR3 length: 14 residues. CDR3 amino acids: CASSLPAGVGEQYF. The CDR3 coding sequence is TGTGCCAGCAGCCTCCCAGCGGGAGTCGGTGAGCAGTACTTC.

This chain connects TRBV25-1 to TRBJ2-2; D gene unclear. The length of the CDR3 is 15 residues. Germline V gene sequence: CDR1 MGHDK, CDR2 SYGVNS. Between the trimmed V and J ends, which lost 3 bases and 5 bases, there was a span of 13 bases. CDR3 DNA sequence: TGTGCCAGCAGTGACCCCTCGCCGGCAACCGGGGAGCTGTTTTTT. Its protein product is CASSDPSPATGELFF.